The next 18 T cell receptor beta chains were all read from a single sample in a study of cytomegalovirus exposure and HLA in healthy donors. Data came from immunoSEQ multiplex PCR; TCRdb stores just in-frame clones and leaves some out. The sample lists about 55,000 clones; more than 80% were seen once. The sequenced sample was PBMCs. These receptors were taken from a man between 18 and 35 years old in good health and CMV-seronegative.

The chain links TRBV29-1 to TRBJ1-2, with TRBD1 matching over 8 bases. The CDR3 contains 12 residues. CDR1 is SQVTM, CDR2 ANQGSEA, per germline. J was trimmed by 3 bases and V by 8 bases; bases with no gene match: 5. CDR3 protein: CSSGDRHYGYTF. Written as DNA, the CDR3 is TGCAGCTCCGGGGACAGGCACTATGGCTACACCTTC.

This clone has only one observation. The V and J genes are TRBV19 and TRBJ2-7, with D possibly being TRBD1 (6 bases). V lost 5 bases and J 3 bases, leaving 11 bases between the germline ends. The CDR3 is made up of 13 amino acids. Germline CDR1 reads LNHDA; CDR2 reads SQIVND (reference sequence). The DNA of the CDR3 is TGTGCCAGTAGTGCCGGACAGCTCTACGAGCAGTACTTC. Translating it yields CASSAGQLYEQYF. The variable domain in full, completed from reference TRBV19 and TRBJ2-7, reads DGGITQSPKYLFRKEGQNVTLSCEQNLNHDAMYWYRQDPGQGLRLIYYSQIVNDFQKGDIAEGYSVSREKKESFPLTVTSAQKNPTAFYLCASSAGQLYEQYFGPGTRLTVT.

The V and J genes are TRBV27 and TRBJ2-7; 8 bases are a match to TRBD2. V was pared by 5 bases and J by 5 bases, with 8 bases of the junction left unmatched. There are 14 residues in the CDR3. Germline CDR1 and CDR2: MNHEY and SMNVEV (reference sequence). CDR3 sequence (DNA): TGTGCCAGCAGTCCTCCGGGAGGGCCCCACGAGCAGTACTTC. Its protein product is CASSPPGGPHEQYF.

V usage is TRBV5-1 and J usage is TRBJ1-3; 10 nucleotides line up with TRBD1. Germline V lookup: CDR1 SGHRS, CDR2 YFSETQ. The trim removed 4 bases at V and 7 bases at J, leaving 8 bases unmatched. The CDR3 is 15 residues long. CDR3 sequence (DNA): TGCGCCAGCAGCCCGCCCGGGACAGGGGTCAACACCATATATTTT. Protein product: CASSPPGTGVNTIYF.

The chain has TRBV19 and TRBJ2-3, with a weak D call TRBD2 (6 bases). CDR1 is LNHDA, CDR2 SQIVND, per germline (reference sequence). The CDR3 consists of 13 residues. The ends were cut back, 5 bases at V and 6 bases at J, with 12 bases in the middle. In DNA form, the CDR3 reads TGTGCCAGTAGTTCGCGGGATGTCGATACGCAGTATTTT. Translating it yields CASSSRDVDTQYF. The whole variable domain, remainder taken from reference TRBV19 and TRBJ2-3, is DGGITQSPKYLFRKEGQNVTLSCEQNLNHDAMYWYRQDPGQGLRLIYYSQIVNDFQKGDIAEGYSVSREKKESFPLTVTSAQKNPTAFYLCASSSRDVDTQYFGPGTRLTVL.

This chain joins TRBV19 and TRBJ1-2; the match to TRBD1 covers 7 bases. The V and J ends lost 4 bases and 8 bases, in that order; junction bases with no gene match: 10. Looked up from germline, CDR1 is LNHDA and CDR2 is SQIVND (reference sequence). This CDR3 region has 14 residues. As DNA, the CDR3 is TGTGCCAGTAGTACAGGCCAGACAGGGCGAGGCTACACCTTC. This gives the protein CASSTGQTGRGYTF.

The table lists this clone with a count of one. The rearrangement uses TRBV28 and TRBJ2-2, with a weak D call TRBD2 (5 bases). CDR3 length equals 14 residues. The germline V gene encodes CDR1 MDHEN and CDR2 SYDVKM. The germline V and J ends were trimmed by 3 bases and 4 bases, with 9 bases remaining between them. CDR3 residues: CASSFRLFTGELFF. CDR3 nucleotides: TGTGCCAGCAGTTTCCGACTATTCACCGGGGAGCTGTTTTTT.

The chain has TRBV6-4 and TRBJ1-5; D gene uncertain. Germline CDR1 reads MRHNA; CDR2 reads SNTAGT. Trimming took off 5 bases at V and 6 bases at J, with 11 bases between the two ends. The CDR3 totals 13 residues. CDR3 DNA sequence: TGTGCCAGCAGTACCGAGACGGGTCAGCCCCAGCATTTT. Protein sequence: CASSTETGQPQHF.

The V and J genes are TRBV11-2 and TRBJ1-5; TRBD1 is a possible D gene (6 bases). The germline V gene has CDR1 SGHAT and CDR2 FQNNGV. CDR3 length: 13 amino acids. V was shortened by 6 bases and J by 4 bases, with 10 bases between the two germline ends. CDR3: CASSHQGNQPQHF. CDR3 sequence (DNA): TGTGCCAGCAGTCATCAGGGGAATCAGCCCCAGCATTTT.

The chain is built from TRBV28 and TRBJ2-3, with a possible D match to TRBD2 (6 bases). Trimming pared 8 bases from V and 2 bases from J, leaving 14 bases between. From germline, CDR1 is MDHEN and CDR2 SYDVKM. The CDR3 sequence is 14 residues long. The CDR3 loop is CASLPGLITDTQYF. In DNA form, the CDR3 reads TGTGCCAGCCTACCGGGACTCATCACAGATACGCAGTATTTT.

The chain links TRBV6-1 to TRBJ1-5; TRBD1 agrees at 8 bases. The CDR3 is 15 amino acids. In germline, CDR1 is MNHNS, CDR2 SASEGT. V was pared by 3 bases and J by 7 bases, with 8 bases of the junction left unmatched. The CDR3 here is CASSEDRASRQPQHF. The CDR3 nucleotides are TGTGCCAGCAGTGAGGACAGGGCCTCTAGGCAGCCCCAGCATTTT.

The CDR3 loop is CASSSRVAFGTNTGELFF. DNA for the CDR3: TGTGCCAGCAGCTCCCGGGTGGCATTCGGAACAAACACCGGGGAGCTGTTTTTT. The chain uses TRBV11-1 and TRBJ2-2, with no clear D. The CDR3 extends over 18 amino acids. V lost 4 bases and J lost 2, with 20 bases in between. Germline lookup yields CDR1 SGHAT and CDR2 FQDESV (reference sequence). Combining the CDR3 with reference TRBV11-1 and TRBJ2-2 gives the whole variable domain EAEVAQSPRYKITEKSQAVAFWCDPISGHATLYWYRQILGQGPELLVQFQDESVVDDSQLPKDRFSAERLKGVDSTLKIQPAELGDSAMYLCASSSRVAFGTNTGELFFGEGSRLTVL.

CDR3 amino acids: CAIPGTSSGNTIYF. The CDR3 DNA reads as TGTGCCATCCCAGGAACCAGCTCTGGAAACACCATATATTTT. The V gene is TRBV2, the J gene TRBJ1-3; D unresolved. V lost 10 bases, J lost 0 bases, and 13 bases lay in between. The CDR3 has 14 amino acids. The germline gives CDR1 SNHLY, CDR2 FYNNEI.

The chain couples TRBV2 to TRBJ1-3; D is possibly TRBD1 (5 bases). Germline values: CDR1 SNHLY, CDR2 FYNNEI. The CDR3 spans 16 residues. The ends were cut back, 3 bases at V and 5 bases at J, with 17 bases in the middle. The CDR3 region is CASSDRLGQVRNTIYF. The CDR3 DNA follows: TGTGCCAGCAGTGACAGGCTGGGGCAGGTGCGAAACACCATATATTTT. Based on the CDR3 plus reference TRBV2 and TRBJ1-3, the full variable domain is EPEVTQTPSHQVTQMGQEVILRCVPISNHLYFYWYRQILGQKVEFLVSFYNNEISEKSEIFDDQFSVERPDGSNFTLKIRSTKLEDSAMYFCASSDRLGQVRNTIYFGEGSWLTVV.

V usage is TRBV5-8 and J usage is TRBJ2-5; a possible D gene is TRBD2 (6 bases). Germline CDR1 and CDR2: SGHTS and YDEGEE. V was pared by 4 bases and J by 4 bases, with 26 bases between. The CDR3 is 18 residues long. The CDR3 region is CASSQGLNPRWRGETQYF. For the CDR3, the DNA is TGTGCCAGCAGCCAAGGACTAAACCCTCGATGGAGGGGAGAGACCCAGTACTTC.

CDR3: CASRRGFGLVSHEQYF. The CDR3 coding sequence is TGTGCCAGCAGACGGGGATTCGGTCTAGTTTCCCACGAGCAGTACTTC. V gene TRBV2 combines with J gene TRBJ2-7; TRBD2 is a possible D gene (5 bases). V lost 6 bases and J lost 5, with 23 bases in between. Germline V gene sequence: CDR1 SNHLY, CDR2 FYNNEI. The CDR3 length is 16 residues. Drawing the rest from reference TRBV2 and TRBJ2-7, the complete variable domain is EPEVTQTPSHQVTQMGQEVILRCVPISNHLYFYWYRQILGQKVEFLVSFYNNEISEKSEIFDDQFSVERPDGSNFTLKIRSTKLEDSAMYFCASRRGFGLVSHEQYFGPGTRLTVT.

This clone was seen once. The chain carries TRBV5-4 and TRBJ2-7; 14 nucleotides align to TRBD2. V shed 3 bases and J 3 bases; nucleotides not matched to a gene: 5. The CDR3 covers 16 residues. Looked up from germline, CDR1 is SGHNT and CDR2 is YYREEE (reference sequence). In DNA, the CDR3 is TGTGCCAGCAGCTCAGGACTAGCGGGAGGTCTCTACGAGCAGTACTTC. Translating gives CASSSGLAGGLYEQYF.

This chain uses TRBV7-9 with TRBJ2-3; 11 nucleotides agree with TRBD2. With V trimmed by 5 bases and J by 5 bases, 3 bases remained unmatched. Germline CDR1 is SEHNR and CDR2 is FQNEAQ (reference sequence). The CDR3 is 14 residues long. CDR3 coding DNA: TGTGCCAGCAGCCCTAGCGGGGGGATAGATACGCAGTATTTT. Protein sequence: CASSPSGGIDTQYF.